This is a list of T cell receptor beta chains from one sample in a study of blood T cell repertoires in COVID-19. Produced via immunoSEQ multiplex PCR; TCRdb's table is partial and in-frame only. The profile shows approximately 200,000 clones, around nine tenths of them singletons. The specimen was peripheral blood. Every receptor here comes from a woman aged 60 to 75 with acute or convalescent COVID-19. CDR3s include the opening cysteine and the closing phenylalanine or tryptophan. The D gene is left open where the match is weak. Where a row states a size, it is once, few, many or the class of an expanded clone; other rows omit it.

clone_size: -; v_call: TRBV4-3; d_call: TRBD1; j_call: TRBJ1-2; cdr3_aa: CASSRSVRGRGHGYTF; cdr3_nt: TGCGCCAGCAGCCGAAGTGTTAGGGGCAGGGGGCATGGCTACACCTTC
clone_size: -; v_call: TRBV19; d_call: -; j_call: TRBJ1-5; cdr3_aa: CASSISGFGRVSNQPQHF; cdr3_nt: TGTGCCAGTAGTATTTCGGGGTTTGGGCGGGTTAGCAATCAGCCCCAGCATTTT
clone_size: -; v_call: TRBV6-1; d_call: TRBD1; j_call: TRBJ2-3; cdr3_aa: CASSEVGRTGFTDTQYF; cdr3_nt: TGTGCCAGCAGTGAAGTGGGGAGGACAGGGTTCACAGATACGCAGTATTTT
clone_size: once; v_call: TRBV24-1; d_call: TRBD1; j_call: TRBJ1-2; cdr3_aa: CATSDSTGAFYGYTF; cdr3_nt: TGTGCCACCAGTGATTCGACAGGGGCGTTCTATGGCTACACCTTC
clone_size: -; v_call: TRBV7-2; d_call: TRBD1; j_call: TRBJ1-2; cdr3_aa: CASSFRQGADYGYTF; cdr3_nt: TGTGCCAGCAGCTTCCGCCAGGGGGCAGACTATGGCTACACCTTC
clone_size: -; v_call: TRBV10-2; d_call: TRBD2; j_call: TRBJ2-3; cdr3_aa: CASGGLAGDTQYF; cdr3_nt: TGCGCCAGCGGCGGACTAGCAGGTGATACGCAGTATTTT
clone_size: -; v_call: TRBV4-1; d_call: -; j_call: TRBJ1-1; cdr3_aa: CASSQDQGNTEAFF; cdr3_nt: TGCGCCAGCAGCCAAGATCAGGGGAACACTGAAGCTTTCTTT
clone_size: few; v_call: TRBV7-2; d_call: -; j_call: TRBJ1-5; cdr3_aa: CASSTSGGNNQPQHF; cdr3_nt: TGTGCCAGCAGCACCTCTGGGGGCAACAATCAGCCCCAGCATTTT
clone_size: -; v_call: TRBV5-4; d_call: -; j_call: TRBJ2-5; cdr3_aa: CASSLEGRGETQYF; cdr3_nt: TGTGCCAGCAGCTTGGAGGGCAGGGGAGAGACCCAGTACTTC
clone_size: -; v_call: TRBV5-1; d_call: -; j_call: TRBJ2-5; cdr3_aa: CASSLGDWGETQYF; cdr3_nt: TGCGCCAGCAGCTTGGGGGACTGGGGAGAGACCCAGTACTTC
clone_size: -; v_call: TRBV20-1; d_call: -; j_call: TRBJ1-1; cdr3_aa: CSATKNTEAFF; cdr3_nt: TGCAGTGCTACCAAGAACACTGAAGCTTTCTTT
clone_size: -; v_call: TRBV19; d_call: TRBD2; j_call: TRBJ2-4; cdr3_aa: CASSLRGAKNIQYF; cdr3_nt: TGTGCCAGTAGTTTGCGGGGGGCCAAAAACATTCAGTACTTC
clone_size: -; v_call: TRBV3-1/TRBV3-2; d_call: -; j_call: TRBJ2-7; cdr3_aa: CASSQIGRGGEQYF; cdr3_nt: TGTGCCAGCAGCCAGATTGGAAGGGGTGGCGAGCAGTACTTC
clone_size: -; v_call: TRBV5-1; d_call: TRBD1; j_call: TRBJ2-7; cdr3_aa: CASSLADRGWHF; cdr3_nt: TGCGCCAGCAGCTTGGCCGACAGGGGTTGGCACTTC
clone_size: -; v_call: TRBV7-9; d_call: -; j_call: TRBJ2-3; cdr3_aa: CASSLGTITDTQYF; cdr3_nt: TGTGCCAGCAGCTTAGGGACTATCACCGATACGCAGTATTTT
clone_size: -; v_call: TRBV10-1; d_call: -; j_call: TRBJ1-1; cdr3_aa: CASSESGGSVWTEAFF; cdr3_nt: TGCGCCAGCAGTGAGTCAGGGGGTAGTGTTTGGACTGAAGCTTTCTTT
clone_size: -; v_call: TRBV6-4; d_call: TRBD1; j_call: TRBJ2-7; cdr3_aa: CASSVPIQGAQPEYF; cdr3_nt: TGTGCCAGCAGTGTCCCAATACAGGGGGCGCAGCCCGAGTACTTC
clone_size: -; v_call: TRBV30; d_call: -; j_call: TRBJ1-5; cdr3_aa: CAWSVLGREAQHF; cdr3_nt: TGTGCCTGGAGTGTACTAGGAAGAGAAGCCCAGCATTTT
clone_size: -; v_call: TRBV24-1; d_call: -; j_call: TRBJ2-6; cdr3_aa: CATGGTVASGANVLTF; cdr3_nt: TGTGCCACCGGAGGGACGGTGGCCTCTGGGGCCAACGTCCTGACTTTC
clone_size: few; v_call: TRBV6-2/TRBV6-3; d_call: -; j_call: TRBJ1-1; cdr3_aa: CASSRPSQNTEAFF; cdr3_nt: TGTGCCAGCAGCCGCCCCTCACAAAACACTGAAGCTTTCTTT
clone_size: -; v_call: TRBV7-9; d_call: TRBD1; j_call: TRBJ2-3; cdr3_aa: CASSLTGGAVDTQYF; cdr3_nt: TGTGCCAGCAGCTTGACAGGGGGCGCGGTAGATACGCAGTATTTT
clone_size: -; v_call: TRBV18; d_call: TRBD1; j_call: TRBJ1-3; cdr3_aa: CASPGTGSGGNTIYF; cdr3_nt: TGTGCCAGCCCCGGGACAGGGAGCGGCGGAAACACCATATATTTT
clone_size: -; v_call: TRBV28; d_call: -; j_call: TRBJ1-2; cdr3_aa: CASSFAQTLYGYTF; cdr3_nt: TGTGCCAGCAGCTTCGCACAGACCCTATATGGCTACACCTTC
clone_size: -; v_call: TRBV7-8; d_call: -; j_call: TRBJ2-5; cdr3_aa: CASSLRRIQETQYF; cdr3_nt: TGTGCCAGCAGCTTGCGGCGGATCCAAGAGACCCAGTACTTC
clone_size: -; v_call: TRBV27; d_call: -; j_call: TRBJ1-4; cdr3_aa: CASSSLIFEKLFF; cdr3_nt: TGTGCCAGCAGTTCCCTTATCTTTGAAAAACTGTTTTTT
clone_size: -; v_call: TRBV7-7; d_call: TRBD2; j_call: TRBJ2-2; cdr3_aa: CASSLGTSGSVGTGELFF; cdr3_nt: TGTGCCAGCAGCTTAGGGACTAGCGGGAGCGTTGGCACCGGGGAGCTGTTTTTT
clone_size: -; v_call: TRBV7-8; d_call: -; j_call: TRBJ2-5; cdr3_aa: CASSPWTGGSYQETQYF; cdr3_nt: TGTGCCAGCAGCCCCTGGACGGGGGGCTCGTACCAAGAGACCCAGTACTTC
clone_size: -; v_call: TRBV7-2; d_call: -; j_call: TRBJ1-1; cdr3_aa: CASSTSGGWTEAFF; cdr3_nt: TGTGCCAGCAGCACGTCGGGGGGTTGGACTGAAGCTTTCTTT